This T cell receptor (beta chain) comes out of a study of beta chain features in type 1 diabetes. Findings and caveats of the study: Fewer junction insertions and more nucleotide deletions appeared in type 1 diabetes patients. Shorter templates might be favored by PCR, and equally so in patients and in controls.

The sequenced template was cDNA made from the entire isolated RNA. The protocol was immunoSEQ multiplex PCR, while the TCRdb copy is restricted to in-frame clones and leaves out a portion. The sample includes over 120,000 clones, 10% seen only once; the top ten take 1.3%. This CDR3 spans 13 amino acids. Germline V gives CDR1 KGHSH, CDR2 LQKENI. Unmatched junction bases numbered 6, after V lost 6 bases and J lost 5 bases. Details on this clone: Antigen: not known.

The receptor comes from a man aged 18-30 years in good health. Sequenced material: naive CD4+ T cells from blood. The rearrangement links TRBV18 to TRBJ1-2; TRBD1 matches 7 bases. The CDR3, as DNA: TGTGCCAGCTCCCGCGGACAGGAGTATGGCTACACCTTC. The encoded protein is CASSRGQEYGYTF.